The 27 T cell receptor beta chains listed next were all sequenced from one sample in a study of OX40 agonist ivuxolimab in advanced cancers. The protocol used for the library was the immunoSEQ multiplex PCR assay. The table comes from immuneACCESS by way of TCRdb, which keeps in-frame sequences with V and J called. Part of the clones is missing from these tables; in studies checked, under half for an unresolved V gene and the rest for unknown reasons. The table for this sample lists some 55,000 clones; approximately 84% of them were counted only once. The biggest ten clones account for approximately 13% of the sample. The sample consisted of CD4+ or CD8+ T cells sorted from blood, taken in a trial of the OX40 agonist ivuxolimab. These receptors were taken from an adult with an advanced solid tumor such as melanoma, head and neck, liver or kidney cancer.

The V and J genes are TRBV11-3 and TRBJ2-3; D gene ambiguous. Germline assignment: CDR1 SGHNT and CDR2 YENEEA. V lost 5 bases and J 9 bases, leaving 18 bases between the germline ends. The length of the CDR3 is 14 residues. CDR3 sequence: CASSPGGDAPTQYF. The CDR3 coding sequence is TGTGCCAGCAGCCCCGGCGGTGACGCCCCGACGCAGTATTTT.

The chain carries TRBV30 and TRBJ1-4, with D unclear. The V end lost 2 bases, the J end lost 6 bases, and 10 bases lay between the germline ends. Germline CDR1 and CDR2: GTSNPN and SVGIG (reference sequence). The CDR3 spans 13 residues. CDR3 loop: CAWSRGRDEKLFF. Written as DNA, the CDR3 is TGTGCCTGGAGTCGAGGGCGAGATGAAAAACTGTTTTTT.

The rearrangement joins TRBV2 to TRBJ2-7; TRBD2 aligns across 9 bases. Germline-derived CDR1 and CDR2 are SNHLY and FYNNEI. This CDR3 is 15 amino acids long. Unmatched junction bases numbered 6, after V lost 5 bases and J lost 1 base. CDR3 amino acids: CASSNWLAGSYEQYF. DNA of the CDR3: TGTGCCAGCAGTAATTGGCTAGCGGGATCCTACGAGCAGTACTTC.

The CDR3: CASSPSGFDEQYF. The CDR3 region has the DNA TGTGCCAGCAGTCCTAGCGGCTTCGACGAGCAGTACTTC. The chain recombines TRBV2 with TRBJ2-7; 7 nucleotides align to TRBD2. Germline V lookup: CDR1 SNHLY, CDR2 FYNNEI. The ends lost 5 bases at V and 5 bases at J; junction bases unmatched: 6. CDR3 length: 13 amino acids.

This chain joins TRBV10-2 and TRBJ2-1; 13 bases align to TRBD2. The CDR3 loop spans 15 amino acids. CDR1 and CDR2 from the germline V gene are WSHSY and SAAADI. After removal of 5 bases from V and 10 bases from J, the junction contained 8 bases not matched to a gene. This CDR3 is CASSTTSGRAWEQFF. In nucleotides, the CDR3 is TGCGCCAGCAGTACAACTAGCGGGAGGGCCTGGGAGCAGTTCTTC.

The chain couples TRBV7-8 to TRBJ2-5, with 12 bases matching TRBD2. The CDR3 is made up of 16 amino acids. Losses at the gene ends were 2 bases for V and 2 bases for J; bases not matched to a gene: 3. Germline CDR1 is SGHVS and CDR2 is FQNEAQ. The CDR3 spells CASSLMGTSGQETQYF. DNA for the CDR3: TGTGCCAGCAGCTTAATGGGGACTAGCGGGCAAGAGACCCAGTACTTC.

This chain connects TRBV2 to TRBJ2-2; D remains unclear. CDR1 SNHLY and CDR2 FYNNEI come from the germline V gene. The CDR3 loop spans 15 amino acids. V lost 7 bases to trimming and J lost 0 bases, with 12 bases between them. The CDR3 region has the DNA TGTGCCAGCAAAGGGCAAAACGCGAACACCGGGGAGCTGTTTTTT. The encoded protein is CASKGQNANTGELFF.

The chain couples TRBV19 to TRBJ2-7; no clear D. This CDR3 region has 15 residues. Germline-derived CDR1 and CDR2 are LNHDA and SQIVND (reference sequence). V was trimmed by 3 bases and J by 0 bases, leaving 12 bases between them. As DNA, the CDR3 is TGTGCCAGTAGTATGGGCACTCAAGGCTCCTACGAGCAGTACTTC. It encodes CASSMGTQGSYEQYF.

The chain is built from TRBV6-6 and TRBJ2-5, with 12 positions matching TRBD2. Trimming took 6 bases from V and 4 from J; bases not matched to a gene: 6. CDR3 length: 15 amino acids. CDR1 and CDR2 (germline): MNHNY, SVGAGI (reference sequence). CDR3 DNA: TGTGCCAGCAGCCGACTAGCGGGAGTCGGAGAGACCCAGTACTTC. This gives the protein CASSRLAGVGETQYF.

This chain uses TRBV27 with TRBJ1-6, with D possibly matching TRBD1 (6 bases). Deletions cut 7 bases from V and 9 bases from J, with 16 bases between. Germline V gene data show CDR1 as MNHEY and CDR2 as SMNVEV (reference sequence). The CDR3 length is 14 residues. The CDR3 nucleotides are TGTGCCAGCAAGAAACAGGGCCTCGGTTCACCCCTCCACTTT. It yields the protein CASKKQGLGSPLHF.

The chain combines TRBV11-2 with TRBJ1-2; D not resolved. The CDR3 consists of 13 residues. Trimming took 6 bases from V and 4 from J, leaving 12 bases between them. CDR1 SGHAT and CDR2 FQNNGV come from the germline V gene. CDR3 in DNA: TGTGCCAGCAGTTCCAGACAAGCCTATGGCTACACCTTC. Residues: CASSSRQAYGYTF.

This clone has only one observation. Written as DNA, the CDR3 is TGTGCCAGCAGAAGTGGTGGGGGGATCACTGAAGCTTTCTTT. Its translation is CASRSGGGITEAFF. The chain couples TRBV6-5 to TRBJ1-1; TRBD1 is a possible D gene (5 bases). Per germline, CDR1 MNHEY and CDR2 SVGAGI. Trimming took 6 bases from V and 4 from J, leaving 15 bases between them. CDR3 size: 14 residues.

The chain combines TRBV29-1 with TRBJ2-7; D tentatively reads TRBD1 or TRBD2 (7 bases each). Germline V CDR1 and CDR2: SQVTM, ANQGSEA. The CDR3 runs 15 residues. The V gene lost 0 bases and the J gene lost 4 bases, with 16 bases spanning the gap. As DNA, the CDR3 is TGCAGCGTTGAAGATCTGGGCAGGGGGGGTTACGAGCAGTACTTC. This gives the protein CSVEDLGRGGYEQYF.

The V call is TRBV7-3, the J call TRBJ1-2, with unresolved D. Germline V gives CDR1 SGHTA, CDR2 FQGTGA. Trimming took off 5 bases at V and 4 bases at J, with 11 bases between the two ends. The CDR3 contains 13 residues. The CDR3 coding sequence is TGTGCCAGCAGCCCGGATGGGTCCTATGGCTACACCTTC. Its protein is CASSPDGSYGYTF.

The chain carries TRBV30 and TRBJ1-6; 10 bases line up with TRBD1. Germline V gene lookup returns CDR1 GTSNPN and CDR2 SVGIG (reference sequence). The CDR3 runs 15 residues. The trim removed 0 bases at V and 10 bases at J, leaving 6 bases unmatched. The CDR3 is CAWSVKGQGRSPLHF. CDR3 nucleotide sequence: TGTGCCTGGAGTGTAAAGGGACAGGGGAGATCACCCCTCCACTTT.

This chain uses TRBV6-5 with TRBJ1-4, with 8 positions matching TRBD1. Trimming cost V 8 bases and J 7 bases; bases outside gene matches: 6. CDR1 MNHEY and CDR2 SVGAGI come from the germline V gene. The CDR3 is 13 amino acids. The CDR3 coding sequence is TGTGCCAGCGTGGACAGGGTTGGTGAAAAACTGTTTTTT. Amino acids: CASVDRVGEKLFF.

The rearrangement links TRBV30 to TRBJ2-7; 9 positions match TRBD2. The CDR3 runs 19 residues. V lost 2 bases and J lost 7; bases outside the gene matches: 24. CDR1 is GTSNPN, CDR2 SVGIG, per germline (reference sequence). CDR3: CAWSLPPHPSGTPREEQYF. Here the CDR3 DNA reads TGTGCCTGGAGTCTACCTCCACACCCTAGCGGGACCCCCCGGGAGGAGCAGTACTTC.

V gene TRBV19 combines with J gene TRBJ1-1; D remains ambiguous. V lost 5 bases and J 3 bases, leaving 4 bases between the germline ends. Germline V gene sequence: CDR1 LNHDA, CDR2 SQIVND (reference sequence). This CDR3 comprises 11 residues. The CDR3 coding sequence is TGTGCCAGTAGTTCCTACACTGAAGCTTTCTTT. This encodes CASSSYTEAFF. Filled out from reference TRBV19 and TRBJ1-1, the complete variable domain reads DGGITQSPKYLFRKEGQNVTLSCEQNLNHDAMYWYRQDPGQGLRLIYYSQIVNDFQKGDIAEGYSVSREKKESFPLTVTSAQKNPTAFYLCASSSYTEAFFGQGTRLTVV.

This clone appeared a single time. This CDR3 is also generated by other DNA sequences in the sample. The chain couples TRBV2 to TRBJ2-3; 8 nucleotides match TRBD2. This CDR3 has 13 residues. Trimming took 8 bases from V and 3 from J; bases not matched to a gene: 4. Germline CDR1 SNHLY, CDR2 FYNNEI. In DNA, the CDR3 is TGTGCCAGCCGTCCGGGGGGGACAGATACGCAGTATTTT. Residues: CASRPGGTDTQYF.

This sequence joins TRBV4-2 and TRBJ1-2, with D perhaps matching TRBD1 (5 bases). The CDR3 has 15 residues. Trimming stripped 0 bases from V and 4 bases from J, with 12 bases between. CDR1 and CDR2 from the germline V gene are LGHNA and YNFKEQ. The CDR3 nucleotides read TGTGCCAGCAGCCAAGATAGTGACAGATTCTATGGCTACACCTTC. Translation gives CASSQDSDRFYGYTF.

The chain joins TRBV18 to TRBJ2-1, with 7 bases identical to TRBD1. Germline V gene data show CDR1 as KGHSH and CDR2 as LQKENI. V was pared by 1 base and J by 9 bases, with 15 bases of the junction left unmatched. The CDR3 runs to 17 residues. For the CDR3, the DNA is TGTGCCAGCTCACCACTCGGGACAGTAGGGCATATAGTTGAGCAGTTCTTC. The encoded protein is CASSPLGTVGHIVEQFF.

The J gene is TRBJ2-3, the V gene TRBV28, with no clear D. CDR1 is MDHEN, CDR2 SYDVKM, per germline. V gave up 6 bases and J gave up 6 bases, with 13 bases separating them. The CDR3 spans 13 residues. The CDR3 here is CASSPARPDTQYF. For the CDR3, the DNA is TGTGCCAGCAGCCCCGCGAGGCCCGATACGCAGTATTTT.

This clone is a singleton in its sample. This chain joins TRBV5-5 and TRBJ1-1; D is unresolved. This CDR3 has 12 amino acids. V was shortened by 4 bases and J by 3 bases, with 7 bases between the two germline ends. Per the germline V gene, CDR1 is SGHKS and CDR2 is YYEKEE (reference sequence). The CDR3 region is CASSQVDTEAFF. The CDR3 coding sequence is TGTGCCAGCAGCCAAGTGGACACTGAAGCTTTCTTT.

This clone came up many times. The CDR3, as DNA: TGTGCCAGCAGTGAAGGACTAGCGGAAACCTACGAGCAGTACTTC. Amino acids: CASSEGLAETYEQYF. The gene calls are TRBV2 and TRBJ2-7, with TRBD2 matching over 9 bases. The germline V gene has CDR1 SNHLY and CDR2 FYNNEI. Losses at the gene ends were 1 base for V and 2 bases for J; bases not matched to a gene: 3. The CDR3 has 15 residues.

V usage is TRBV5-1 and J usage is TRBJ1-2; weak D call: TRBD1 (5 bases). The CDR3 is made up of 14 amino acids. V shed 4 bases and J shed 3 bases, with 13 bases lying between them. Germline V gene lookup returns CDR1 SGHRS and CDR2 YFSETQ. The CDR3: CASSGGGVDYGYTF. CDR3 DNA: TGCGCCAGCAGCGGGGGAGGGGTGGACTATGGCTACACCTTC.

The chain joins TRBV11-1 to TRBJ2-5; TRBD2 aligns across 12 bases. The CDR3 sequence is 15 residues long. Germline V gene lookup returns CDR1 SGHAT and CDR2 FQDESV (reference sequence). V shed 5 bases, J shed 4 bases, and the junction held 5 bases outside the gene matches. In DNA, the CDR3 is TGTGCCAGCAGCCCGGGACTAGCGGGCGGAGAGACCCAGTACTTC. It specifies CASSPGLAGGETQYF.

V is TRBV5-6 and J is TRBJ2-7; TRBD1 matches at 10 bases. The CDR3 extends over 14 amino acids. The germline V gene has CDR1 SGHDT and CDR2 YYEEEE. Trimming removed 4 bases from V and 6 bases from J; junction bases left unmatched: 7. This CDR3 reads CASSGDRGRFEQYF. The DNA of the CDR3 is TGTGCCAGCAGCGGAGACAGGGGGCGTTTCGAGCAGTACTTC.